What follows is one TCR beta chain and its context. The antigen is undetermined. The germline gives CDR1 DFQATT, CDR2 SNEGSKA (reference sequence). The CDR3 consists of 12 residues. These data belong to a study of T cells expressing NK-cell markers. Study-level background: From sorted CD3+CD56+NKG2C+, CD3+CD56+NKG2C- and CD3+CD56-NKG2C+ T cells came the TCR beta repertoires. Most of the eight sequenced donors tested HCMV-seropositive; one tested seronegative.

Beta-chain TCR cDNA was generated via 5'RACE template switching with UMIs. TCRdb reprocessed the 5' RACE reads, with one entry per CDR3 protein and no DNA. This listing includes about 260,000 distinct CDR3 sequences. Study observations and caveats: NKG2C+ dominant clonotype frequencies in 5 or 6 donors were about 1.0-7.5% of CD8+ T cells.

The sequence came from a woman aged 18-69 years in good health. The specimen was blood T cells: a sorted CD56 or NKG2C T cell subset, CD4+ or CD8+ T cells, or bulk PBMC T cells (not recorded which). V and J are TRBV20-1 and TRBJ1-3. The CDR3 reads CSARAGGNTIYF.